This T cell receptor beta chain was retrieved from a study of blood T cell repertoires in COVID-19. The overall study: The United States, Italy and Spain were the sources of the acute and convalescent COVID-19 samples. In each case, the material was cDNA or gDNA derived from T cells, B-cell-depleted T cells, or PBMCs.

The ends were cut back, 0 bases at V and 7 bases at J, with 10 bases in the middle. Germline CDR1 and CDR2: MNHEY and SVGAGI. This CDR3 region has 14 residues. Original processing notes: Amplification of reference gene primers was used by the study to estimate nucleated cell counts. Clones were read by immunoSEQ multiplex PCR, and TCRdb kept only the in-frame ones, dropping some. V, J and clone size are those of that table, while D and trimming were read from the DNA. The repertoire includes 50,000 or so clones, about nine tenths of them detected once, and roughly 15% sits in the top ten. J is TRBJ1-5 and V is TRBV6-5; D is ambiguous. This TCR derives from a man in his 70s with acute or convalescent COVID-19. Source material: peripheral blood. The CDR3 protein is CASSYSTGYQPQHF. In DNA, the CDR3 is TGTGCCAGCAGTTACTCGACCGGGTACCAGCCCCAGCATTTT.